The following is a TCR beta chain sequence with its context. In germline, CDR1 is SGHRS, CDR2 YFSETQ. Unmatched junction bases numbered 9, after V lost 4 bases and J lost 6 bases. The CDR3 runs 14 residues. TCRdb's copy holds only in-frame clones and misses some; the assay was immunoSEQ multiplex PCR. The data show some 2,300 clones, just over 90% seen once. This specimen comes from a study of graft-versus-host responses after intestinal transplantation. Across the whole study: Every recipient had anti-thymocyte globulin induction and around three years of tacrolimus plus steroids.

The starting material was PBMCs, obtained around 19 days after intestinal transplant. This TCR came from a human patient who received an intestinal transplant, so some T cells may come from the graft donor. The chain combines TRBV5-1 with TRBJ1-1, with 7 nucleotides matching TRBD1. This chain's CDR3 is CASSLGQTGAEAFF. Here the CDR3 DNA reads TGCGCCAGCAGCCTGGGACAGACGGGCGCTGAAGCTTTCTTT.